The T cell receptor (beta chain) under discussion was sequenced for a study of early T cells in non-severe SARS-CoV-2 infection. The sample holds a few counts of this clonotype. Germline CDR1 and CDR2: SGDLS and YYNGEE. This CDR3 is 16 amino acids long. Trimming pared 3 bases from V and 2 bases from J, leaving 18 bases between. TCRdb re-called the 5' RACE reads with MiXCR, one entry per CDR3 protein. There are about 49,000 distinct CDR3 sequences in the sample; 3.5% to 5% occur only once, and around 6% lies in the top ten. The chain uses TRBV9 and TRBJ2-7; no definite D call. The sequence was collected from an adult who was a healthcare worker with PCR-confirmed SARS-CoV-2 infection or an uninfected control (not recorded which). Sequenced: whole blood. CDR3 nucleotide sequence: TGTGCCAGCAGCGACAACCCATCTAATCCCACCTACGAGCAGTACTTC. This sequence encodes CASSDNPSNPTYEQYF.